Each of the 19 T cell receptor beta chains below was sequenced from the same sample in a study of blood T cells in healthy people across ages (dated by TCRdb to the mid-2010s). The library was made by 5' RACE. TCRdb records Illumina HiSeq 2500 as the sequencer. The second PCR ran for about 7 to 11 cycles and used a J-beta primer mix along with a sample-barcoded 5' primer. Using fastp trimming at Q25 and MiXCR clonotype assembly, TCRdb reanalyzed the public sequencing data and kept in-frame beta chains. Each entry merges the rows of one CDR3 protein and shows their most common DNA and genes. The sample yields 1 million or so distinct CDR3 sequences; under 30% were counted once. About 0.69% of the sample is held by the ten biggest clonotypes. This sample also belongs to another study, concerning T cells of mothers and their children.

The sample taken for sequencing was blood. These receptors originate from a girl aged 2 to 10 in good health.

The chain carries TRBV6-2 or TRBV6-3 and TRBJ1-5, with D possibly matching TRBD1 (5 bases). The CDR3 spans 14 residues. Looked up from germline, CDR1 is MNHEY and CDR2 is SVGEGT. With 2 bases removed from V and 3 bases from J, the gap between germline ends came to 8 bases. In nucleotides, the CDR3 is TGTGCCAGCAGTTACGACAGACTCAATCAGCCCCAGCATTTT. The encoded protein is CASSYDRLNQPQHF.

This clonotype occurred a few times. The chain has TRBV29-1 and TRBJ2-5, with D perhaps matching TRBD1 (6 bases). This CDR3 comprises 15 residues. V was shortened by 7 bases and J by 2 bases, with 20 bases between the two germline ends. Germline assignment: CDR1 SQVTM and CDR2 ANQGSEA. The CDR3: CSAYRRDIEQETQYF. The CDR3 coding sequence is TGCAGCGCGTACCGACGGGACATAGAACAAGAGACCCAGTACTTC.

The CDR3 region is CASSAYQGAGNTIYF. The CDR3 DNA reads as TGTGCCAGCAGCGCCTACCAGGGTGCTGGAAACACCATATATTTT. The chain uses TRBV9 and TRBJ1-3, with a possible D match to TRBD1 (5 bases). Germline V gene lookup returns CDR1 SGDLS and CDR2 YYNGEE. V dropped 3 bases and J dropped 2 bases, with 12 bases sitting between them. This CDR3 region has 15 residues.

This rearrangement joins TRBV7-3 to TRBJ1-2; 7 nucleotides agree with TRBD1. The V segment lost 5 bases and the J segment 4 bases; nucleotides outside the gene matches: 4. The CDR3 spans 13 residues. The germline CDR1 and CDR2 sequences are SGHTA and FQGTGA. In nucleotides, the CDR3 is TGTGCCAGCAGCACGACAGGGACCTATGGCTACACCTTC. Translated: CASSTTGTYGYTF.

This clonotype was seen a handful of times. V and J are TRBV4-2 and TRBJ2-1; D may be TRBD1 (5 bases). This CDR3 contains 13 residues. The germline gives CDR1 LGHNA, CDR2 YNFKEQ. V was pared by 1 base and J by 8 bases, with 9 bases between. The CDR3 spells CASSQGVGDEQFF. CDR3 in DNA: TGTGCCAGCAGCCAAGGGGTAGGGGATGAGCAGTTCTTC.

A few counts support this clonotype. V and J are TRBV11-2 and TRBJ2-7; 7 nucleotides match TRBD2. Trimming at V came to 0 bases and at J to 7 bases, leaving 3 bases not matched to a gene. The CDR3 covers 13 residues. Germline CDR1 reads SGHAT; CDR2 reads FQNNGV. The CDR3 DNA follows: TGTGCCAGCAGCTTAGATTGGGGGGGGGAGCAGTACTTC. Translation gives CASSLDWGGEQYF.

This chain uses TRBV6-1 with TRBJ1-6; D is unclear. The CDR3 runs 15 residues. V dropped 6 bases and J dropped 8 bases, with 17 bases sitting between them. Germline CDR1 MNHNS, CDR2 SASEGT. CDR3 residues: CASRDTLSGYSPLHF. The CDR3 nucleotides read TGTGCCAGCAGGGATACCCTCTCGGGTTATTCACCCCTCCACTTT.

V and J are TRBV6-1 and TRBJ2-1, with a possible D match to TRBD2 (5 bases). Germline values: CDR1 MNHNS, CDR2 SASEGT. Trimming cost V 2 bases and J 5 bases, with 28 bases left between them. The CDR3 spans 20 residues. The CDR3: CASSELGGPALDVADNEQFF. DNA for the CDR3: TGTGCCAGCAGTGAACTTGGCGGGCCGGCGTTGGACGTGGCTGACAATGAGCAGTTCTTC.

The CDR3: CASTFTASVGTIKETQYF. The CDR3 DNA is TGTGCCAGCACATTTACGGCCTCGGTTGGGACTATCAAAGAGACCCAGTACTTC. The chain uses TRBV5-5 and TRBJ2-5, with TRBD2 matching 7 bases. The germline gives CDR1 SGHKS, CDR2 YYEKEE (reference sequence). The CDR3 sequence is 18 residues long. Trimming cost V 6 bases and J 3 bases; bases outside gene matches: 20.

This clonotype was seen once. V and J are TRBV20-1 and TRBJ2-5, with TRBD2 matching 7 bases. The CDR3 totals 16 residues. Germline CDR1 is DFQATT and CDR2 is SNEGSKA (reference sequence). The V segment lost 0 bases and the J segment 5 bases; nucleotides outside the gene matches: 12. Here the CDR3 reads CSARDTSGIFLETQYF. CDR3 in DNA: TGCAGTGCTAGAGATACCAGCGGGATATTTCTGGAGACCCAGTACTTC.

DNA of the CDR3: TGCAGCGTTGAGGTAGTAGCTTATGGCTACACCTTC. Translated, it gives CSVEVVAYGYTF. V usage is TRBV29-1 and J usage is TRBJ1-2, with D unresolved. Germline CDR1 reads SQVTM; CDR2 reads ANQGSEA. Trimming took off 3 bases at V and 5 bases at J, with 10 bases between the two ends. This CDR3 comprises 12 residues.

The chain carries TRBV24-1 and TRBJ1-2; D gene unclear. V lost 3 bases to trimming and J lost 7 bases, with 11 bases between them. The CDR3 has 13 amino acids. The germline V gene has CDR1 KGHDR and CDR2 SFDVKD. The CDR3 sequence is CATSDRTASGYTF. CDR3 sequence (DNA): TGTGCCACCAGTGATCGGACCGCCTCTGGCTACACCTTC.

The chain has TRBV4-3 and TRBJ2-2; D might be TRBD1 or TRBD2, each matching 5 bases. V gave up 0 bases and J gave up 7 bases, with 9 bases separating them. Germline CDR1 is LGHNA and CDR2 is YSLEER. The CDR3 extends over 14 amino acids. CDR3 nucleotide sequence: TGCGCCAGCAGCCAAGATCGAGGGGACGGGGAGCTGTTTTTT. Its protein product is CASSQDRGDGELFF.

This clonotype has only one observation. The rearrangement joins TRBV20-1 to TRBJ2-3; TRBD2 is a possible D gene (5 bases). Germline V gene data show CDR1 as DFQATT and CDR2 as SNEGSKA (reference sequence). This CDR3 has 15 residues. The ends were cut back, 6 bases at V and 4 bases at J, with 20 bases in the middle. CDR3 loop: CSAVRPTGGSDTQYF. CDR3 DNA: TGCAGTGCCGTTAGGCCGACTGGCGGGTCAGATACGCAGTATTTT.

The CDR3 bases are TGTGCCAGCAGCTCCCGGACTGAGCAGTTCTTC. Protein: CASSSRTEQFF. The chain employs TRBV7-2 and TRBJ2-5, with D hard to call. The J call may be incorrect, as the DNA end agrees better with TRBJ2-1. The CDR3 is 11 residues long. Germline CDR1 reads SGHTA; CDR2 reads FQGNSA.

The V and J genes are TRBV12-3 or TRBV12-4 and TRBJ2-5; D possibly corresponds to TRBD1 (6 bases). TRBJ2-7 matches the DNA end more closely, so the J call is doubtful. The CDR3 runs 12 residues. The CDR3 bases are TGTGCCAGCACAGGGGCCGAGTACGAGCAGTACTTC. This codes for CASTGAEYEQYF.

A word on this clonotype: It is likely a read error, because the conserved phenylalanine at the end of the CDR3 is missing. It is unclear where the CDR3 begins or ends on the DNA, so no DNA is shown, and the CDR3 is as TCRdb lists it. The chain couples TRBV12-3 or TRBV12-4 to TRBJ2-1; the table's D call, TRBD2, was not checked against the DNA. Including both end residues, the CDR3 is 17 amino acids long. The CDR3 reads CASSFGLSGVSVNEQFS.

The table lists this clonotype with a few counts. The gene calls are TRBV12-3 or TRBV12-4 and TRBJ2-5, with D possibly being TRBD1 or TRBD2 (5 bases each). With 6 bases removed from V and 0 bases from J, the gap between germline ends came to 14 bases. This CDR3 spans 15 amino acids. The CDR3 region is CASSRGPTYQETQYF. CDR3 in DNA: TGTGCCAGCAGCCGGGGACCCACGTACCAAGAGACCCAGTACTTC.

The sample holds a few counts of this clonotype. The chain links TRBV7-2 to TRBJ2-5; 7 nucleotides agree with TRBD2. Germline lookup yields CDR1 SGHTA and CDR2 FQGNSA. CDR3 size: 15 residues. Unmatched junction bases numbered 4, after V lost 2 bases and J lost 1 base. The CDR3 nucleotides are TGTGCCAGCAGCTTAAAGCGGGGCCTCCAAGAGACCCAGTACTTC. It codes for CASSLKRGLQETQYF.